Shown below are 20 T cell receptor beta chains from a single sample sequenced in a study of blood T cell repertoires in COVID-19. The assay was immunoSEQ multiplex PCR, and TCRdb's table has in-frame clones only and misses some. The sample shows over 200,000 clones, roughly 87% of them seen only once. The sample consisted of PBMCs or T cells enriched from blood (not recorded which). The receptors originated from a man aged 25 to 40 who had recovered from COVID-19.

This chain joins TRBV4-1 and TRBJ1-5; D is ambiguous. CDR3 length: 15 amino acids. V was cut by 0 bases and J by 3 bases, with 9 bases left in between. Germline V lookup: CDR1 MGHRA, CDR2 YSYEKL. DNA of the CDR3: TGCGCCAGCAGCCAAGAAGGAGGGTACAATCAGCCCCAGCATTTT. The encoded protein is CASSQEGGYNQPQHF.

This clone came up once. This rearrangement joins TRBV5-5 to TRBJ1-6; TRBD1 agrees at 10 bases. V was clipped by 2 bases and J by 8 bases; unmatched bases: 10. The germline V gene has CDR1 SGHKS and CDR2 YYEKEE (reference sequence). The CDR3 contains 17 residues. The CDR3 DNA reads as TGTGCCAGCAGCTTCAACTCGGGACAGGGGTTAGATTCACCCCTCCACTTT. Encoded protein: CASSFNSGQGLDSPLHF.

The chain is built from TRBV5-6 and TRBJ1-2; TRBD1 matches 9 bases. Germline assignment: CDR1 SGHDT and CDR2 YYEEEE. V was clipped by 4 bases and J by 0 bases; unmatched bases: 10. This CDR3 has 17 residues. Here the CDR3 reads CASSPGQGLQANYGYTF. The CDR3, as DNA: TGTGCCAGCAGCCCCGGACAGGGGCTCCAGGCTAACTATGGCTACACCTTC. The variable domain in full, with the rest retrieved from reference TRBV5-6 and TRBJ1-2, is DAGVTQSPTHLIKTRGQQVTLRCSPKSGHDTVSWYQQALGQGPQFIFQYYEEEERQRGNFPDRFSGHQFPNYSSELNVNALLLGDSALYLCASSPGQGLQANYGYTFGSGTRLTVV.

V gene TRBV7-8 combines with J gene TRBJ2-1, with 7 bases identical to TRBD2. Trimming removed 4 bases from V and 10 bases from J; junction bases left unmatched: 10. Germline CDR1 SGHVS, CDR2 FQNEAQ. CDR3 size: 14 residues. The CDR3 loop is CASSSHGRKLEQFF. The CDR3 DNA is TGTGCCAGCAGCTCCCACGGGAGGAAACTAGAGCAGTTCTTC.

The V gene is TRBV12-3 or TRBV12-4, the J gene TRBJ1-5, with 7 nucleotides matching TRBD1. CDR3 length equals 13 residues. V shed 7 bases, J shed 9 bases, and the junction held 9 bases outside the gene matches. Written as DNA, the CDR3 is TGTGCCAGCAACGACAGGGCCCCAGGGCCCCAGCATTTT. This gives the protein CASNDRAPGPQHF.

The chain combines TRBV6-5 with TRBJ2-7; TRBD1 aligns across 9 bases. CDR3 length: 14 amino acids. The V gene's germline CDR1 is MNHEY and CDR2 SVGAGI. With V trimmed by 7 bases and J by 2 bases, 6 bases remained unmatched. The DNA for the CDR3 is TGTGCCAGCACCGCCGACAGGGGGGCCTACGAGCAGTACTTC. Translation gives CASTADRGAYEQYF.

The rearrangement links TRBV7-9 to TRBJ2-2, with D maybe TRBD2 (5 bases). Looked up from germline, CDR1 is SEHNR and CDR2 is FQNEAQ (reference sequence). The CDR3 sequence is 17 residues long. With 4 bases removed from V and 6 bases from J, the gap between germline ends came to 21 bases. CDR3 in DNA: TGTGCCAGCAGCTCCCCGGGAACGGATACCAATTCCGGGGAGCTGTTTTTT. Its protein product is CASSSPGTDTNSGELFF.

The gene calls are TRBV19 and TRBJ2-3; the D gene is possibly TRBD1 (5 bases). Germline loops: CDR1 LNHDA, CDR2 SQIVND (reference sequence). Trimming took off 1 base at V and 0 bases at J, with 17 bases between the two ends. CDR3 length: 18 amino acids. Here the CDR3 reads CASSIVSGARTSTDTQYF. CDR3 nucleotide sequence: TGTGCCAGTAGTATAGTAAGTGGGGCCAGAACTAGCACAGATACGCAGTATTTT. Based on the CDR3 plus reference TRBV19 and TRBJ2-3, the full variable domain is DGGITQSPKYLFRKEGQNVTLSCEQNLNHDAMYWYRQDPGQGLRLIYYSQIVNDFQKGDIAEGYSVSREKKESFPLTVTSAQKNPTAFYLCASSIVSGARTSTDTQYFGPGTRLTVL.

This chain uses TRBV5-8 with TRBJ1-3; unclear D gene. V lost 2 bases and J 16 bases, leaving 13 bases between the germline ends. Per germline, CDR1 SGHTS and CDR2 YDEGEE. This CDR3 contains 11 residues. The CDR3 region has the DNA TGTGCCAGCAGCTTAAACCGGGGAGATTATTTT. Translated: CASSLNRGDYF. The variable domain in full, with the rest retrieved from reference TRBV5-8 and TRBJ1-3, is EAGVTQSPTHLIKTRGQQATLRCSPISGHTSVYWYQQALGLGLQFLLWYDEGEERNRGNFPPRFSGRQFPNYSSELNVNALELEDSALYLCASSLNRGDYFGEGSWLTVV.

The rearrangement joins TRBV4-2 to TRBJ1-1, with 7 bases that match TRBD1. Looked up from germline, CDR1 is LGHNA and CDR2 is YNFKEQ. The J segment lost 5 bases and the V segment lost 0 bases, leaving 6 bases of the junction unmatched. This CDR3 is built from 15 residues. CDR3 coding DNA: TGTGCCAGCAGCCAAGAAAGGCAGGGGGAGACTGAAGCTTTCTTT. This gives the protein CASSQERQGETEAFF.

This rearrangement joins TRBV2 to TRBJ1-5, with a weak D call TRBD1 (5 bases). The ends were cut back, 6 bases at V and 0 bases at J, with 12 bases in the middle. Germline V CDR1 and CDR2: SNHLY, FYNNEI. The CDR3 has 15 amino acids. In DNA form, the CDR3 reads TGTGCCAGCAGCGGCCAGGGAATTAGCAATCAGCCCCAGCATTTT. Its protein product is CASSGQGISNQPQHF.

This rearrangement joins TRBV6-5 to TRBJ2-3; D possibly corresponds to TRBD1 (7 bases). The CDR3 is 15 amino acids. From germline, CDR1 is MNHEY and CDR2 SVGAGI. V gave up 7 bases and J gave up 2 bases, with 16 bases separating them. The CDR3 DNA sequence: TGTGCCAGCAACAGGGGACTTCTCAACACAGATACGCAGTATTTT. The encoded protein is CASNRGLLNTDTQYF.

J is TRBJ2-3 and V is TRBV3-1 (or the pseudogene TRBV3-2), with D tentatively TRBD2 (6 bases). V was shortened by 0 bases and J by 0 bases, with 13 bases between the two germline ends. The CDR3 sequence is 17 residues long. In germline, CDR1 is LGHDT, CDR2 YNNKEL (reference sequence). CDR3 region: CASSQEMVAASTDTQYF. The CDR3 nucleotides read TGTGCCAGCAGCCAAGAGATGGTAGCGGCTAGCACAGATACGCAGTATTTT.

V and J are TRBV9 and TRBJ1-1; perhaps TRBD1 as D (5 bases). The V and J ends lost 3 bases and 4 bases respectively, with 16 bases between them. This CDR3 contains 15 residues. Germline V gene data show CDR1 as SGDLS and CDR2 as YYNGEE. Here the CDR3 DNA reads TGTGCCAGCAGCGCGGGAGTGGGAGGGACCACTGAAGCTTTCTTT. This translates into CASSAGVGGTTEAFF.

The V call is TRBV7-3, the J call TRBJ2-2; 8 bases map to TRBD1. The junction had 9 bases not matched to a gene; V was cut back by 2 bases and J by 7 bases. Germline lookup yields CDR1 SGHTA and CDR2 FQGTGA. The CDR3 has 16 amino acids. The CDR3 DNA sequence: TGTGCCAGCAGCTTATACCGGGCAGGGGGCCTCGGGGAGCTGTTTTTT. Its translation: CASSLYRAGGLGELFF.

In its sample, this clone was seen a few times. V is TRBV7-2 and J is TRBJ2-1; 9 bases agree with TRBD2. Germline V lookup: CDR1 SGHTA, CDR2 FQGNSA. The V gene end was trimmed by 1 base and the J gene end by 4 bases; junction bases not matched to a gene: 2. The CDR3 is 15 amino acids. The DNA for the CDR3 is TGTGCCAGCAGCTTAGTCGCGGGAGGGTACAATGAGCAGTTCTTC. Protein: CASSLVAGGYNEQFF.

This chain connects TRBV7-6 to TRBJ2-3, with D possibly matching TRBD2 (6 bases). The CDR3 loop spans 16 amino acids. Per germline, CDR1 SGHVS and CDR2 FNYEAQ. V was pared by 2 bases and J by 4 bases, with 16 bases between. The CDR3 is CASSLFRGGAADTQYF. The CDR3 DNA sequence: TGTGCCAGCAGCTTATTTAGGGGCGGGGCAGCAGATACGCAGTATTTT.

Worth noting for this clone: The sample contains more than one DNA sequence encoding this CDR3. J is TRBJ2-5 and V is TRBV5-4; the match to TRBD1 covers 8 bases. Germline V lookup: CDR1 SGHNT, CDR2 YYREEE (reference sequence). The CDR3 loop spans 14 amino acids. V dropped 2 bases and J dropped 3; count of bases not matched to a gene: 3. CDR3 region: CASSFGTGKETQYF. The CDR3, as DNA: TGTGCCAGCAGCTTCGGGACAGGCAAAGAGACCCAGTACTTC.

The chain recombines TRBV10-3 with TRBJ2-1; possibly TRBD2 for D (6 bases). The CDR3 spans 12 residues. Trimming removed 6 bases at V and 8 bases at J, with 11 bases between. The germline V gene has CDR1 ENHRY and CDR2 SYGVKD. The CDR3: CAISDPGDEQFF. The CDR3 DNA reads TGTGCCATCAGCGACCCGGGAGATGAGCAGTTCTTC.

The chain recombines TRBV9 with TRBJ1-2, with D perhaps matching TRBD1 (6 bases). Germline V gives CDR1 SGDLS, CDR2 YYNGEE. This CDR3 contains 12 residues. Deletions cut 4 bases from V and 7 bases from J, with 11 bases between. The CDR3 reads CASSSQGSGYTF. The DNA of the CDR3 is TGTGCCAGCAGCAGTCAGGGGTCTGGCTACACCTTC.